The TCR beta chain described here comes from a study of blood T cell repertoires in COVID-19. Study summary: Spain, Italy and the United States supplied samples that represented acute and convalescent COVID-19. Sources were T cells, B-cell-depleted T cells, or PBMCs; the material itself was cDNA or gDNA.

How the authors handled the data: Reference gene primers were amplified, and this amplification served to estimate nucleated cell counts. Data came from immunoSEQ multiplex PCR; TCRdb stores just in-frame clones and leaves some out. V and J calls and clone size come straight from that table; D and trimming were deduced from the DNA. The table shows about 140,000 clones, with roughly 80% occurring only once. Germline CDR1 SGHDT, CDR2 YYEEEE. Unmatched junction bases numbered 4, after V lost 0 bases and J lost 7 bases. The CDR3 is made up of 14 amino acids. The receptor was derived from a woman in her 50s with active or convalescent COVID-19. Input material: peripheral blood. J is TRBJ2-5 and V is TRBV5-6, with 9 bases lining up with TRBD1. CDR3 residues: CASSLGQGVVTQYF. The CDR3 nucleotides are TGTGCCAGCAGCTTGGGACAGGGGGTGGTGACCCAGTACTTC.